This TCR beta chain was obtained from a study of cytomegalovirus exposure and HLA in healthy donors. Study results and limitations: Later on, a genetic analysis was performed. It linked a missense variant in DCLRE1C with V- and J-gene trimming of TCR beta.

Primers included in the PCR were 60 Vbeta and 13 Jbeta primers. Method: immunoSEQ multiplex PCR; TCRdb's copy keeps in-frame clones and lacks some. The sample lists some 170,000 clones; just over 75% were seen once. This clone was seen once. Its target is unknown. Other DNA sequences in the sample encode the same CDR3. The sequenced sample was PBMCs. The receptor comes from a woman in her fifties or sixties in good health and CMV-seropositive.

CDR3 nucleotide sequence: TGTGCCAGCAGCTTAGTGGGTGGGGCCAATCAGCCCCAGCATTTT. It translates to CASSLVGGANQPQHF. The gene calls are TRBV7-9 and TRBJ1-5; perhaps TRBD1 as D (5 bases). The germline gives CDR1 SEHNR, CDR2 FQNEAQ (reference sequence). The length of the CDR3 is 15 residues. V dropped 1 base and J dropped 3 bases, with 10 bases sitting between them.